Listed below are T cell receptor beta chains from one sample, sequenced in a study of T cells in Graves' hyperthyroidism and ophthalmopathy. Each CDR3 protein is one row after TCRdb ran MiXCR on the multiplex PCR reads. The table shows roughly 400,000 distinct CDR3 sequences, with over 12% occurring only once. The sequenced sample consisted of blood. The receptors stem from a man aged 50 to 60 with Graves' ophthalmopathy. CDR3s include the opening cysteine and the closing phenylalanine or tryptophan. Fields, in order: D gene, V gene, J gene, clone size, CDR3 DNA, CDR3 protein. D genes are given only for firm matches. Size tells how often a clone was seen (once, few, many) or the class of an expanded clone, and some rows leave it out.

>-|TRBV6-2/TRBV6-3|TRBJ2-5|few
TGTGCCAGCAGTTCGACTGTCCAAGAGACCCAGTACTTC
CASSSTVQETQYF
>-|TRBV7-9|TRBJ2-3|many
TGTGCCAGCAGCTTAGCCGGGAAGGGTGGAGATACGCAGTATTTT
CASSLAGKGGDTQYF
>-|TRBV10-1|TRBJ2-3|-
TGCGCCAGCAGTAAAAGCGGAGGCACAGATACGCAGTATTTT
CASSKSGGTDTQYF
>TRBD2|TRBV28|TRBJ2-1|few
TGTGCCAGCAGCCCGGGACTAGCGGATATCTCCTACAATGAGCAGTTCTTC
CASSPGLADISYNEQFF
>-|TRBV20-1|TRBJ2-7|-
TGCAGTGCTAGTACTCGTCCGGCCTACGAGCAGTACTTC
CSASTRPAYEQYF
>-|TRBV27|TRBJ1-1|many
TGTGCCAGCAGTTTTGGTAGTGAAGCTTTCTTT
CASSFGSEAFF
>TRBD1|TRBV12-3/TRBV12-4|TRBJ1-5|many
TGTGCCAGCACCCCAGGACAGGGCAGCAATCAGCCCCAGCATTTT
CASTPGQGSNQPQHF
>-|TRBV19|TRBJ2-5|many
TGTGCCAGTAGCTCCAAGCAGCACCAGGCGGAGACCCAGTACTTC
CASSSKQHQAETQYF
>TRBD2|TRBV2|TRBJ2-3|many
TGTGCCAGCGGACCCCTACGCCAGCGGGAGCGAGATACGCAGTATTTT
CASGPLRQRERDTQYF
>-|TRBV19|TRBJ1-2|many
TGTGCCAGCAGCTTAAACTATGGCTACACCTTC
CASSLNYGYTF
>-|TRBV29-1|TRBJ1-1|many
TGCAGCTCCCAAAGGGACAACGTTAACACTGAAGCTTTCTTT
CSSQRDNVNTEAFF
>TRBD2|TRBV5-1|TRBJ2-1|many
TGCGCCAGCAGCTTGACTAGCGGGATGTCGTACAATGAGCAGTTCTTC
CASSLTSGMSYNEQFF